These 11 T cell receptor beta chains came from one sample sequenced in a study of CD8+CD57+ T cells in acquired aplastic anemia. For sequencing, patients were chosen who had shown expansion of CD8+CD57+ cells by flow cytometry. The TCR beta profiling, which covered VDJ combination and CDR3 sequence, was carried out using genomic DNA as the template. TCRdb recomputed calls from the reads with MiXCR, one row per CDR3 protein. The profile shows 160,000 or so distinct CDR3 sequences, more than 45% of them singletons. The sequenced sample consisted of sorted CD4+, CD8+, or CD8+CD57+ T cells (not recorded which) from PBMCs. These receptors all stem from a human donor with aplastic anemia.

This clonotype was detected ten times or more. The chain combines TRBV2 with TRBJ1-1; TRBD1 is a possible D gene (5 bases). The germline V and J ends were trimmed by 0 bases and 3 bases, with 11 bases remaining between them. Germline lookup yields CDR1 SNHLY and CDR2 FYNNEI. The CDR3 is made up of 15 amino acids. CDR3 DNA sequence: TGTGCCAGCAGTGAAGCGCCGGGGGTGGACACTGAAGCTTTCTTT. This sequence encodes CASSEAPGVDTEAFF.

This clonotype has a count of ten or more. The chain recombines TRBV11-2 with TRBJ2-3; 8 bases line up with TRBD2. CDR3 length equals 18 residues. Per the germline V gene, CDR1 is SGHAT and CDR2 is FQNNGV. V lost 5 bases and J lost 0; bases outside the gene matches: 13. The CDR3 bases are TGTGCCAGCAGCCCCGGGAGGGGATACGGGACTAGCACAGATACGCAGTATTTT. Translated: CASSPGRGYGTSTDTQYF.

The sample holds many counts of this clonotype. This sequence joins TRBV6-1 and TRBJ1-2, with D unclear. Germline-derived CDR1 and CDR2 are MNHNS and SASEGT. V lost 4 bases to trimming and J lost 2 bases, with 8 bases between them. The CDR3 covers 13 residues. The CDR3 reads CASSAQANYGYTF. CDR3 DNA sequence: TGTGCCAGCAGTGCCCAGGCGAACTATGGCTACACCTTC.

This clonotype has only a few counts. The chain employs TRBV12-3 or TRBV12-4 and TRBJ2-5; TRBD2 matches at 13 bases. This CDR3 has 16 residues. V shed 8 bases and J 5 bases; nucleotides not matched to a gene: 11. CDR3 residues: CASGEGLAGRGETQYF. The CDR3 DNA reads TGTGCCAGCGGAGAGGGACTAGCGGGGCGGGGGGAGACCCAGTACTTC.

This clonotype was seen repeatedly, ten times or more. The DNA for the CDR3 is TGTGCCAGCAGCCCCCCAGGACAGCTATACAATGAGCAGTTCTTC. This codes for CASSPPGQLYNEQFF. V usage is TRBV9 and J usage is TRBJ2-1; D may be TRBD1 (6 bases). Germline assignment: CDR1 SGDLS and CDR2 YYNGEE. The CDR3 is 15 amino acids. Trimming took off 4 bases at V and 4 bases at J, with 15 bases between the two ends.

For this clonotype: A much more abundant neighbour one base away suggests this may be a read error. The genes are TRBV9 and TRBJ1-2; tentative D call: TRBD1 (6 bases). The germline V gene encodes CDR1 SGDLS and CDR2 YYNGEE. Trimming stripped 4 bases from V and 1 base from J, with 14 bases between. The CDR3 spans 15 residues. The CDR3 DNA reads TGTGCCAGCAGCCTCGACGGGACAATTAACTATGGCTACACCTTC. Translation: CASSLDGTINYGYTF. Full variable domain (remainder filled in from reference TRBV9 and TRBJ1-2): DSGVTQTPKHLITATGQRVTLRCSPRSGDLSVYWYQQSLDQGLQFLIQYYNGEERAKGNILERFSAQQFPDLHSELNLSSLELGDSALYFCASSLDGTINYGYTFGSGTRLTVV.

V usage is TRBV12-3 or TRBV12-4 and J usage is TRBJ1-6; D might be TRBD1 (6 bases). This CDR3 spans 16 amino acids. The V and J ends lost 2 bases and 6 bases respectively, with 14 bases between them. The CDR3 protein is CASSLILSGANSPLHF. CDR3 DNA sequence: TGTGCCAGCAGTTTAATTCTGTCGGGGGCTAATTCACCCCTCCACTTT.

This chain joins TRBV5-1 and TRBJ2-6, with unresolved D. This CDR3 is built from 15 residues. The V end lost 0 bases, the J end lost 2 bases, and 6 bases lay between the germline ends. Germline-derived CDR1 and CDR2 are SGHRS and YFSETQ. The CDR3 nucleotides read TGCGCCAGCAGCTTGGGAGTCGCTGGGGCCAACGTCCTGACTTTC. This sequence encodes CASSLGVAGANVLTF. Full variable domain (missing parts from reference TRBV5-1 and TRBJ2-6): KAGVTQTPRYLIKTRGQQVTLSCSPISGHRSVSWYQQTPGQGLQFLFEYFSETQRNKGNFPGRFSGRQFSNSRSEMNVSTLELGDSALYLCASSLGVAGANVLTFGAGSRLTVL.

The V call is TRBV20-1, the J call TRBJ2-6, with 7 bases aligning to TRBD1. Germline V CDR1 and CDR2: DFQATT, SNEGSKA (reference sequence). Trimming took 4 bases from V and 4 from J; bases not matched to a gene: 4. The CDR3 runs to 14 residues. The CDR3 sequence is CSANTGAGANVLTF. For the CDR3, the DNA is TGCAGTGCTAATACAGGGGCCGGGGCCAACGTCCTGACTTTC.

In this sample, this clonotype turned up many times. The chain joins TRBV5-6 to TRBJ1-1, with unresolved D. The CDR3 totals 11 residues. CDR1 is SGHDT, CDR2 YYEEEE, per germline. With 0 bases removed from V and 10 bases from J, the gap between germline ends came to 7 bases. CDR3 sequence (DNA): TGTGCCAGCAGCTTGGGGGAGGGAGCTTTCTTT. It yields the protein CASSLGEGAFF. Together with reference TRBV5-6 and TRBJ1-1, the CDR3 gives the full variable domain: DAGVTQSPTHLIKTRGQQVTLRCSPKSGHDTVSWYQQALGQGPQFIFQYYEEEERQRGNFPDRFSGHQFPNYSSELNVNALLLGDSALYLCASSLGEGAFFGQGTRLTVV.

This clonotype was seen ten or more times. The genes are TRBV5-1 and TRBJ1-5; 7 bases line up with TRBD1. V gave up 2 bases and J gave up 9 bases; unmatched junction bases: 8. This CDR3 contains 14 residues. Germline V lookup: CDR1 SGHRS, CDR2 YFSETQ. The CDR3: CASSLDTGDRPQHF. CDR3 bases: TGCGCCAGCAGCTTAGATACAGGGGATAGGCCCCAGCATTTT. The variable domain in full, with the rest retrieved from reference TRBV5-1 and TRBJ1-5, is KAGVTQTPRYLIKTRGQQVTLSCSPISGHRSVSWYQQTPGQGLQFLFEYFSETQRNKGNFPGRFSGRQFSNSRSEMNVSTLELGDSALYLCASSLDTGDRPQHFGDGTRLSIL.